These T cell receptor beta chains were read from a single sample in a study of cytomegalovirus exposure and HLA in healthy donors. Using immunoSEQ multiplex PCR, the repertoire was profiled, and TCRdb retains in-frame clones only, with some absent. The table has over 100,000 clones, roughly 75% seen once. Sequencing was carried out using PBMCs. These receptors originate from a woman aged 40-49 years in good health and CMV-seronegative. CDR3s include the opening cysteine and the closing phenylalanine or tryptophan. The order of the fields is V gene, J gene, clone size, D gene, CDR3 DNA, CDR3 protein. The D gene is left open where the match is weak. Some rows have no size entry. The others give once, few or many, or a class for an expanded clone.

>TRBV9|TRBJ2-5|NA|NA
TGTGCCAGCAGTGGAATGCAGGGCCAGGAGACCCAGTACTTC
CASSGMQGQETQYF
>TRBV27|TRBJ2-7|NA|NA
TGTGCCAGCAGTAGGAGGGGTGGGTACGAGCAGTACTTC
CASSRRGGYEQYF
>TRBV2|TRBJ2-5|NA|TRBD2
TGTGCCAGCAGTGATTCGCGCGGGAGAACGGAGCAGCACTTC
CASSDSRGRTEQHF
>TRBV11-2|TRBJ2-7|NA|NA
TGTGCCAGCAGCTGGGGGGAAGGGCGGAGGGTAGAGCAGTACTTC
CASSWGEGRRVEQYF
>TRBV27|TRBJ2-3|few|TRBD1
TGTGCCAGCGTCCAGGGACAGGGCCTCACGGATACGCAGTATTTT
CASVQGQGLTDTQYF
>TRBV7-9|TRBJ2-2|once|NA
TGTGCCAGCAGCTCCGAAAGTAAGCGTTTCACCGGGGAGCTGTTTTTT
CASSSESKRFTGELFF
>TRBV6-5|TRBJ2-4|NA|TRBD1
TGTGCCAGCGGACCGACAGGGGGAAACATTCAGTACTTC
CASGPTGGNIQYF
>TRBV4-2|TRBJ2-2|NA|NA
TGTGCCAGCAGCCAAGGAGAAAACACCGGGGAGCTGTTTTTT
CASSQGENTGELFF
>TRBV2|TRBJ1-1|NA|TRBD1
TGTGCCAGCACCAACGGACAGGGCGGACGAGCTTTCTTT
CASTNGQGGRAFF
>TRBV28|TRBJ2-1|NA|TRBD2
TGTGCCAGCAGTTTATTCGGGGGGGATGAGCAGTTCTTC
CASSLFGGDEQFF
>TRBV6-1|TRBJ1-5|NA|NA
TGTGCCAGCAGTGACGGGACTTCTCATAGCAATCAGCCCCAGCATTTT
CASSDGTSHSNQPQHF
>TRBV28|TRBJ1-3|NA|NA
TGTGCCAGCAGTTTAGGGGTCCAGGGCTTGAGGGGAAACACCATATATTTT
CASSLGVQGLRGNTIYF
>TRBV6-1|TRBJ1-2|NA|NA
TGTGCCAGCAGTGAATACTCAGGGTACTATGGCTACACCTTC
CASSEYSGYYGYTF
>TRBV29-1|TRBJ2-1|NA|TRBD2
TGCAGCGTTGACACTCTAGCGGCCTCCTACAATGAGCAGTTCTTC
CSVDTLAASYNEQFF
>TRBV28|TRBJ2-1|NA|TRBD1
TGTGCCAGCAGAAGGACAGGGCCCTACAATGAGCAGTTCTTC
CASRRTGPYNEQFF
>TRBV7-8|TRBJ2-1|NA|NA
TGTGCCAGCAGCTTAGGTCTAGCGTTGGGTGAGCAGTTCTTC
CASSLGLALGEQFF
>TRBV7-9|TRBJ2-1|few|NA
TGTTCCAGCAGCCTATACGCGGCGGGGTCAGATGAGCAGTTCTTC
CSSSLYAAGSDEQFF
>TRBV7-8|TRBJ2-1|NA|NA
TGTGCCAGCAGCTTGAGGGGGTTTATTCCTGAGCAGTTCTTC
CASSLRGFIPEQFF
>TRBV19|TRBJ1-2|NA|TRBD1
TGTGCCAGTAGTATCTGGACAGGGGGAGATGGCTACACCTTC
CASSIWTGGDGYTF
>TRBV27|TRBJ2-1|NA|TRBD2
TGTGCCAGCAGTTCCCTCGGGAGGGGGTTTTACAATGAGCAGTTCTTC
CASSSLGRGFYNEQFF
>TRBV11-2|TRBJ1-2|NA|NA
TGTGCCAGCAGCTTGGGGGAACAGGGCCTCTATGGCTACACCTTC
CASSLGEQGLYGYTF
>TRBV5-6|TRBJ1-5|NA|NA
TGTGCCAGCAGCTTGGACGGCGGCTACAATCAGCCCCAGCATTTT
CASSLDGGYNQPQHF
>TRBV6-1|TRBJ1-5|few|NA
TGTGCCAGCAGTGAAGCGGCAGGCCCATGGCCCCAGCATTTT
CASSEAAGPWPQHF
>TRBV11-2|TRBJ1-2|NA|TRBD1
TGTGCCAGCAGCTTAGGACAGGGAAGTTTCTATGGCTACACCTTC
CASSLGQGSFYGYTF
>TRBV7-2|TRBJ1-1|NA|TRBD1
TGTGCCAGCAGCACGAACCCCGGGGGACAGGGAGGTGGAGCTTTCTTT
CASSTNPGGQGGGAFF
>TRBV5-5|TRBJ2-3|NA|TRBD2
TGTGCCAGCAGCTTGATACTATTCTTGACTAGCGGCACAGATACGCAGTATTTT
CASSLILFLTSGTDTQYF
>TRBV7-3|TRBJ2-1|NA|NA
TGTGCCAGCAGCTCGGACAGAGCCTACAATGAGCAGTTCTTC
CASSSDRAYNEQFF
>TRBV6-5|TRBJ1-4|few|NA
TGTGCCAGCAGTCGAGGAGGAGAGGAAAAACTGTTTTTT
CASSRGGEEKLFF
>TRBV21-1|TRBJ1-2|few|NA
TGTGCCAGCAGCTCCCACCCTACGCGTCGGGACATTCAATACTATGGCTACACCTTC
CASSSHPTRRDIQYYGYTF
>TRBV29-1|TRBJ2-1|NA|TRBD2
TGCAGCGTTGAAGGGGCTAGCGGCTCTGGGGCCTACAATGAGCAGTTCTTC
CSVEGASGSGAYNEQFF
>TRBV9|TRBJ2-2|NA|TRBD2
TGTGCCAGCAGACTAGCGGGAGAAGGAACCGGGGAGCTGTTTTTT
CASRLAGEGTGELFF
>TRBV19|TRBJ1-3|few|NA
TGTGCCAGTAGTATGGGCAGGGGTTCTGGAAACACCATATATTTT
CASSMGRGSGNTIYF
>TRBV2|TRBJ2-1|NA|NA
TGTGCCAGCAGTGACAGGGCCCGTCGGAATGAGCAGTTCTTC
CASSDRARRNEQFF
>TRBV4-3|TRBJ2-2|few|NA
TGCGCCAGCCGGGACTGGAAGAACACCGGGGAGCTGTTTTTT
CASRDWKNTGELFF
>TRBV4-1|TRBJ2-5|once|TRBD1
TGCGCCAGCAGCCAAGAGCATGGGACAGGGTTAGTTCTTCGGCTGAAGACCCAGTACTTC
CASSQEHGTGLVLRLKTQYF
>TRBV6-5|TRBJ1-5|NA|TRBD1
TGTGCCAGCAGTACAGGGGGCAGACAGCCCCAGCATTTT
CASSTGGRQPQHF
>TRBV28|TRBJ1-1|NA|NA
TGTGCCAGCAAAAGAGGTGAAGCTTTCTTT
CASKRGEAFF
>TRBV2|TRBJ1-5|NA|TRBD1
TGTGCCAGCAGTTCCTACAGGGGGCGCGTTACAGGTCAGCCCCAGCATTTT
CASSSYRGRVTGQPQHF
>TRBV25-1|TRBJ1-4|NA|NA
TGTGCCAGCACGACCTCGTTGGGCGCTAATGAAAAACTGTTTTTT
CASTTSLGANEKLFF
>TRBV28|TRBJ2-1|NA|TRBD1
TGTGCCAGCAGCGAACCGGGACAGGGGTACAATGAGCAGTTCTTC
CASSEPGQGYNEQFF
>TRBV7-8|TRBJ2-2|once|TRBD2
TGTGCCAGCAATCCGGAGGTTCTAGCGGGGAGTGGGGAGCTGTTTTTT
CASNPEVLAGSGELFF
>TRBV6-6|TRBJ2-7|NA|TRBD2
TGTGCCAGCAGTTACGGTAGCGGGAGGAAAAACGAGCAGTACTTC
CASSYGSGRKNEQYF
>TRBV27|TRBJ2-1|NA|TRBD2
TGTGCCAGCAGTTTACTAAGGACGAGCGGGGGTTCCTACAATGAGCAGTTCTTC
CASSLLRTSGGSYNEQFF
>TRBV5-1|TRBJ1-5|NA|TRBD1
TGCGCCAGCAGCTTGGAGGGGGCCCCCCATCAGCCCCAGCATTTT
CASSLEGAPHQPQHF
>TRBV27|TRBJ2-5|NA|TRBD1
TGTGCCAGCAGTCCGGGACAGGGCGAGACCCAGTACTTC
CASSPGQGETQYF
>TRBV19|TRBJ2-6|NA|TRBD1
TGTGCCAGTAGTCCACGACAATCCGGGACAGGGGGCGCCGGGGCCAACGTCCTGACTTTC
CASSPRQSGTGGAGANVLTF
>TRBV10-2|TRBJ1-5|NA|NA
TGCGCCAGCAGTGATGGCAGCAATCAGCCCCAGCATTTT
CASSDGSNQPQHF
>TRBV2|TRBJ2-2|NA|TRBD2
TGTGCCAGCAGTGTCGGGACTAGCTTTTCCGGGGAGCTGTTTTTT
CASSVGTSFSGELFF
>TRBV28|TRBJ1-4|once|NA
TGTGCCAGCAGTCCCCGCAACTTCAGGGCAACTAATGAAAAACTGTTTTTT
CASSPRNFRATNEKLFF
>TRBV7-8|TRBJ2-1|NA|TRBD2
TGTGCCAGCAGCCCGCCGAGCGGGAGGGCCCAAAATGAGCAGTTCTTC
CASSPPSGRAQNEQFF
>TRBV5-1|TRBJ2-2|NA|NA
TGCGCCAGCAGCTTGGTTAGGGGATCCGGGGAGCTGTTTTTT
CASSLVRGSGELFF
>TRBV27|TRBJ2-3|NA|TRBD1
TGTGCCAGCATGCCTCCCGGGACAGGGGCCGGCACAGATACGCAGTATTTT
CASMPPGTGAGTDTQYF
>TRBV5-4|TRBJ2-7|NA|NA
TGTGCCAGCCATAGGGCCGGGACAGGAAACCGGGACTACCTCTACGAGCAGTACTTC
CASHRAGTGNRDYLYEQYF
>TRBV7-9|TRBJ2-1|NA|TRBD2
TGTTCCAGCAGCCACCTAGCGGGCCCCCGGTACAATGAGCAGTTCTTC
CSSSHLAGPRYNEQFF
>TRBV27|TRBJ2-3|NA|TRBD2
TGTGCCAGCAGTTTTCTAGCGGGAAGAACAGATACGCAGTATTTT
CASSFLAGRTDTQYF
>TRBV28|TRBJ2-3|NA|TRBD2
TGTGCCAGCAGTCCGAGACTAGCGGGAAATCTATCCCGCACAGATACGCAGTATTTT
CASSPRLAGNLSRTDTQYF
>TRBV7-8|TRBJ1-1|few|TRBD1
TGTGCCAGCAGCTTAGAAGCCGGGACAGTGAACACTGAAGCTTTCTTT
CASSLEAGTVNTEAFF
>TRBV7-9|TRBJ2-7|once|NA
TGTGCCAGCAGCTCCGCGGGACGCAGCTACGAGCAGTACTTC
CASSSAGRSYEQYF
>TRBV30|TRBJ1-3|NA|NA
TGTGCCTGGATGCCCAGGGGAGCGTGGGGAAACACCATATATTTT
CAWMPRGAWGNTIYF
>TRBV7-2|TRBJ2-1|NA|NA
TGTGCCAGCAGCTTAGATTTCGGGAATGAGCAGTTCTTC
CASSLDFGNEQFF